The 13 T cell receptor beta chains presented below share a single source sample, sequenced in a study of shared clonotypes between healthy human individuals. Assay used: immunoSEQ multiplex PCR; TCRdb lists only in-frame clones, some missing. Here the sample spans about a million clones, approximately 77% being singletons. Material for sequencing was memory CD4+ T cells from PBMCs. Specified subset: CD45RA-negative fraction. The receptor source for this set is a man between 18 and 29 years old in good health. Some clones in this sample may be carry-over from other donors' samples.

J is TRBJ2-6 and V is TRBV6-6; unclear D gene. The CDR3 has 13 residues. V was clipped by 2 bases and J by 8 bases, with 7 bases between them. Germline lookup yields CDR1 MNHNY and CDR2 SVGAGI (reference sequence). CDR3 amino acids: CASSYQASNVLTF. As DNA, the CDR3 is TGTGCCAGCAGTTACCAGGCATCCAACGTCCTGACTTTC.

V is TRBV5-8 and J is TRBJ1-5; D may be TRBD1 (6 bases). The CDR3 sequence is 14 residues long. Deletions cut 4 bases from V and 5 bases from J, with 13 bases between. CDR1 and CDR2 from the germline V gene are SGHTS and YDEGEE. The CDR3 sequence is CASSPGERDQPQHF. The CDR3 coding sequence is TGTGCCAGCAGCCCAGGGGAGAGGGATCAGCCCCAGCATTTT.

About this clone: The same CDR3 also results from other DNA sequences found in this sample. The V and J genes are TRBV7-3 and TRBJ2-2; D not resolved. CDR1 is SGHTA and CDR2 is FQGTGA in the germline V gene. The CDR3 loop spans 14 amino acids. V was pared by 5 bases and J by 1 base, with 8 bases between. The CDR3 protein is CASSRTGNTGELFF. The CDR3 DNA is TGTGCCAGCAGCCGGACGGGGAACACCGGGGAGCTGTTTTTT.

The chain employs TRBV29-1 and TRBJ1-1; D gene uncertain. Germline CDR1 and CDR2: SQVTM and ANQGSEA. This CDR3 is built from 11 residues. Between the trimmed V and J ends, which lost 3 bases and 9 bases, there was a span of 11 bases. CDR3 residues: CSVDVLTKAFF. The CDR3 nucleotides are TGCAGCGTTGACGTCCTGACAAAAGCTTTCTTT. The full variable domain, rest sourced from reference TRBV29-1 and TRBJ1-1, is SAVISQKPSRDICQRGTSLTIQCQVDSQVTMMFWYRQQPGQSLTLIATANQGSEATYESGFVIDKFPISRPNLTFSTLTVSNMSPEDSSIYLCSVDVLTKAFFGQGTRLTVV.

The V and J genes are TRBV28 and TRBJ1-2; 12 nucleotides match TRBD1. J lost 6 bases, V lost 5 bases, and 4 bases had no gene match. This CDR3 has 14 residues. Germline loops: CDR1 MDHEN, CDR2 SYDVKM. Here the CDR3 reads CASSPGQGANGYTF. CDR3 DNA: TGTGCCAGCAGTCCGGGACAGGGGGCGAATGGCTACACCTTC.

The chain recombines TRBV9 with TRBJ1-1, with D perhaps matching TRBD1 (6 bases). From germline, CDR1 is SGDLS and CDR2 YYNGEE. With 4 bases removed from V and 5 bases from J, the gap between germline ends came to 18 bases. The CDR3 covers 15 residues. This CDR3 is CASSPNPTGVTEAFF. The CDR3 bases are TGTGCCAGCAGCCCCAACCCGACAGGAGTTACTGAAGCTTTCTTT.

The chain employs TRBV2 and TRBJ2-7; a possible D gene is TRBD1 (6 bases). V was pared by 3 bases and J by 2 bases, with 11 bases between. This CDR3 has 14 amino acids. The V gene's germline CDR1 is SNHLY and CDR2 FYNNEI. The CDR3 DNA is TGTGCCAGCAGTGAGCAGGGGAAAACCTACGAGCAGTACTTC. It is translated as CASSEQGKTYEQYF.

The CDR3 here is CASSHSSGGYEQYF. CDR3 nucleotide sequence: TGTGCCAGCAGCCACTCTTCAGGAGGGTACGAGCAGTACTTC. The chain combines TRBV4-2 with TRBJ2-5, with D tentatively TRBD2 (6 bases). The end of the DNA aligns better with TRBJ2-7, so the J call may be wrong. Germline-derived CDR1 and CDR2 are LGHNA and YNFKEQ. The CDR3 runs to 14 residues.

The V gene is TRBV2, the J gene TRBJ2-7; tentatively, D is TRBD1 (6 bases). Trimming left V 6 bases short and J 0 bases short, with 12 bases between. Per the germline V gene, CDR1 is SNHLY and CDR2 is FYNNEI. The CDR3 covers 14 residues. The CDR3 nucleotides read TGTGCCAGCAGCCCGGACAGAGCCTCCTACGAGCAGTACTTC. Protein product: CASSPDRASYEQYF.

This clone appeared many times. The chain is built from TRBV19 and TRBJ1-1; D may be TRBD1 (6 bases). Trimming shortened V by 7 bases and J by 0 bases, and 15 bases separated the two germline ends. The CDR3 extends over 15 amino acids. Germline assignment: CDR1 LNHDA and CDR2 SQIVND (reference sequence). In DNA form, the CDR3 reads TGTGCCAGTACCCCCCAGGGGCACTTGAACACTGAAGCTTTCTTT. The encoded protein is CASTPQGHLNTEAFF.

The V and J genes are TRBV20-1 and TRBJ1-2, with D unclear. Germline CDR1 reads DFQATT; CDR2 reads SNEGSKA (reference sequence). CDR3 length: 11 amino acids. Trimming removed 6 bases at V and 8 bases at J, with 13 bases between. The CDR3 loop reads CSAPRAAGYTF. The CDR3 DNA reads TGCAGTGCCCCCCGGGCCGCGGGCTACACCTTC.

The CDR3 sequence: CASSPPGLAREQFF. As DNA, the CDR3 is TGCGCCAGCAGCCCCCCAGGACTAGCTCGAGAGCAGTTCTTC. The rearrangement links TRBV5-1 to TRBJ2-1; 8 bases fit TRBD2. V shed 4 bases and J 10 bases; nucleotides not matched to a gene: 10. In germline, CDR1 is SGHRS, CDR2 YFSETQ. This CDR3 is 14 amino acids long. The whole variable domain, filled in from reference TRBV5-1 and TRBJ2-1, reads KAGVTQTPRYLIKTRGQQVTLSCSPISGHRSVSWYQQTPGQGLQFLFEYFSETQRNKGNFPGRFSGRQFSNSRSEMNVSTLELGDSALYLCASSPPGLAREQFFGPGTRLTVL.

This clone was observed once. V usage is TRBV6-5 and J usage is TRBJ2-5; D is uncertain. Trimming removed 6 bases from V and 2 bases from J, with 16 bases in between. Germline loops: CDR1 MNHEY, CDR2 SVGAGI. CDR3 length equals 15 residues. CDR3 sequence: CASSPMAGRQETQYF. DNA of the CDR3: TGTGCCAGCAGCCCAATGGCAGGACGACAAGAGACCCAGTACTTC.